What follows are 20 T cell receptor beta chains derived from one specimen sequenced in a study of blood T cells in healthy people across ages. A second PCR, run for about 7 to 11 cycles, used a sample-barcoded 5' primer plus a J-beta primer mix. TCRdb re-called the 5' RACE reads with MiXCR, one entry per CDR3 protein. This sample has approximately 880,000 distinct CDR3 sequences, with about 48% found just once. The sample taken for sequencing was blood. The source of these receptors is a man between 25 and 39 years old in good health.

At least ten counts were recorded for this clonotype. The junction does not match germline at one end; this may be a read error. The rearrangement links TRBV7-9 to TRBJ2-7; a possible D gene is TRBD1 (5 bases). The CDR3 has 12 residues. Germline values: CDR1 SEHNR, CDR2 FQNEAQ (reference sequence). The CDR3 loop is CASSLTVYEQYF. The CDR3 DNA is TGCGCCAGCAGCTTGACAGTCTACGAGCAGTACTTC.

This sequence joins TRBV10-3 and TRBJ1-1; a weak D match, TRBD1 (5 bases). This CDR3 is built from 15 residues. V was trimmed by 4 bases and J by 1 base, leaving 13 bases between them. Germline V gene data show CDR1 as ENHRY and CDR2 as SYGVKD. Here the CDR3 reads CAISGQMLGNTEAFF. The CDR3 DNA reads TGTGCCATCAGTGGACAGATGTTGGGGAACACTGAAGCTTTCTTT.

The DNA for the CDR3 is TGCAGTGCCAGGTATGATCGAGGGCCCCTCGGCGAGCAGTACTTC. Protein: CSARYDRGPLGEQYF. J is TRBJ2-7 and V is TRBV20-1, with a possible D match to TRBD2 (5 bases). The CDR3 contains 15 residues. Germline-derived CDR1 and CDR2 are DFQATT and SNEGSKA (reference sequence). V was trimmed by 6 bases and J by 6 bases, leaving 24 bases between them.

This chain uses TRBV3-1 with TRBJ1-2; 9 positions agree with TRBD1. V lost 1 base, J lost 7 bases, and 4 bases stayed unmatched. Germline lookup yields CDR1 LGHDT and CDR2 YNNKEL (reference sequence). This CDR3 spans 14 amino acids. The CDR3 region is CASSQGTGARGYTF. The CDR3 coding sequence is TGTGCCAGCAGCCAAGGGACAGGGGCCCGTGGCTACACCTTC. Drawing the rest from reference TRBV3-1 and TRBJ1-2, the complete variable domain is DTAVSQTPKYLVTQMGNDKSIKCEQNLGHDTMYWYKQDSKKFLKIMFSYNNKELIINETVPNRFSPKSPDKAHLNLHINSLELGDSAVYFCASSQGTGARGYTFGSGTRLTVV.

V is TRBV2 and J is TRBJ2-3; TRBD1 matches 9 bases. The CDR3 is 15 amino acids. Germline V gene sequence: CDR1 SNHLY, CDR2 FYNNEI. The J segment lost 3 bases and the V segment lost 7 bases, leaving 8 bases of the junction unmatched. The CDR3 sequence: CASTPQGAMTDTQYF. In DNA form, the CDR3 reads TGTGCCAGCACCCCACAGGGGGCCATGACAGATACGCAGTATTTT.

This clonotype has a handful of counts. The chain employs TRBV10-2 and TRBJ2-7; D is possibly TRBD2 (6 bases). CDR1 and CDR2 (germline): WSHSY, SAAADI. The CDR3 covers 15 residues. V shed 6 bases and J shed 3 bases, with 18 bases lying between them. CDR3 nucleotide sequence: TGCGCCAGCAGGACCTCCGGAGGGACCGACTACGAGCAGTACTTC. This translates into CASRTSGGTDYEQYF.

V gene TRBV20-1 combines with J gene TRBJ2-7; D not certain. Germline V gene data show CDR1 as DFQATT and CDR2 as SNEGSKA (reference sequence). The CDR3 length is 14 residues. The germline V and J ends were trimmed by 3 bases and 0 bases, with 12 bases remaining between them. CDR3 nucleotides: TGCAGTGCTAGGGAACAACCGAGCTCCTACGAGCAGTACTTC. Its translation: CSAREQPSSYEQYF.

This rearrangement joins TRBV7-3 to TRBJ2-1, with 14 nucleotides matching TRBD2. J lost 6 bases, V lost 5 bases, and 12 bases had no gene match. CDR3 length: 18 residues. Germline CDR1 and CDR2: SGHTA and FQGTGA. CDR3 nucleotides: TGTGCCAGCAGCCCTTGGGCGACTAGCGGGGGGGTGGGCAATGAGCAGTTCTTC. Translation gives CASSPWATSGGVGNEQFF.

The chain employs TRBV7-9 and TRBJ1-2, with D perhaps matching TRBD1 (5 bases). Between the trimmed V and J ends, which lost 1 base and 6 bases, there was a span of 12 bases. The germline V gene encodes CDR1 SEHNR and CDR2 FQNEAQ (reference sequence). This CDR3 contains 14 residues. The CDR3 region has the DNA TGTGCCAGCAGCTTAGTGGAGGGGCTGGATGGCTACACCTTC. It translates to CASSLVEGLDGYTF.

J is TRBJ2-1 and V is TRBV28; 15 nucleotides agree with TRBD2. Trimming took 5 bases from V and 0 from J; bases not matched to a gene: 8. This CDR3 has 19 amino acids. Germline assignment: CDR1 MDHEN and CDR2 SYDVKM. The DNA for the CDR3 is TGTGCCAGCAGTCCGGGGGGACTAGCGGGGGGCTCCTCCTACAATGAGCAGTTCTTC. Translation: CASSPGGLAGGSSYNEQFF. The full variable domain, in which reference TRBV28 and TRBJ2-1 provide the parts outside the CDR3, is DVKVTQSSRYLVKRTGEKVFLECVQDMDHENMFWYRQDPGLGLRLIYFSYDVKMKEKGDIPEGYSVSREKKERFSLILESASTNQTSMYLCASSPGGLAGGSSYNEQFFGPGTRLTVL.

The chain uses TRBV2 and TRBJ2-1; TRBD1 aligns across 10 bases. V lost 10 bases, J lost 6 bases, and 9 bases stayed unmatched. Germline CDR1 SNHLY, CDR2 FYNNEI. The CDR3 runs 14 residues. For the CDR3, the DNA is TGTGCCACCAAAGGGGACAGGGGAACCAATGAGCAGTTCTTC. Translating gives CATKGDRGTNEQFF.

This clonotype occurred many times. The rearrangement uses TRBV6-6 and TRBJ2-4; 10 nucleotides match TRBD2. The CDR3 contains 16 residues. V dropped 3 bases and J dropped 6; count of bases not matched to a gene: 8. Germline assignment: CDR1 MNHNY and CDR2 SVGAGI (reference sequence). The CDR3: CASSYGAGGQGNIQYF. The CDR3 DNA sequence: TGTGCCAGCAGTTATGGAGCGGGGGGGCAGGGAAACATTCAGTACTTC.

This chain uses TRBV24-1 with TRBJ2-5; tentative D call: TRBD1 (5 bases). The tail of the sequence fits TRBJ2-7 better, so the J call may be wrong. The CDR3 is 12 amino acids. CDR1 KGHDR and CDR2 SFDVKD come from the germline V gene. CDR3 sequence reads: CATSDKGYEQYF. The DNA for the CDR3 is TGTGCCACCAGTGATAAGGGGTACGAGCAGTACTTC.

The V and J genes are TRBV20-1 and TRBJ2-1; a weak D match, TRBD1 (7 bases). The J call may be incorrect, as the DNA end agrees better with TRBJ2-7. CDR3 length: 15 amino acids. Germline V gene data show CDR1 as DFQATT and CDR2 as SNEGSKA (reference sequence). The CDR3: CSASNDRDSYNEQYF. The CDR3 nucleotides are TGCAGTGCTAGTAATGACAGGGACTCCTACAATGAGCAGTACTTC.

CDR3 DNA: TGTGCCAGCAGCTTAGGTGGCGGCCGCCGGTCCAATGAGCAGTACTTC. Translated: CASSLGGGRRSNEQYF. The V gene is TRBV7-8, the J gene TRBJ2-5, with D unresolved. This CDR3 is 16 amino acids long. Germline V gene sequence: CDR1 SGHVS, CDR2 FQNEAQ. The V end was cut by 1 base, the J end by 11 bases, with 23 bases between.

This clonotype showed up just a few times. The J gene is TRBJ2-7, the V gene TRBV28, with D possibly being TRBD1 (5 bases). The DNA end is more similar to TRBJ2-5, so the J call may be wrong. The CDR3 contains 15 residues. Germline V CDR1 and CDR2: MDHEN, SYDVKM. The CDR3 loop reads CASSLLGARQETQYF. For the CDR3, the DNA is TGTGCCAGCAGTTTATTAGGGGCTCGGCAAGAGACCCAGTACTTC.

This rearrangement joins TRBV5-1 to TRBJ2-7; a possible D gene is TRBD2 (6 bases). The germline CDR1 and CDR2 sequences are SGHRS and YFSETQ. The CDR3 totals 15 residues. With 1 base removed from V and 4 bases from J, the gap between germline ends came to 15 bases. The DNA of the CDR3 is TGCGCCAGCAGCTTGACCCCCTTGGAGGGATACGAGCAGTACTTC. Its translation is CASSLTPLEGYEQYF.

The V and J genes are TRBV27 and TRBJ2-3, with 9 nucleotides matching TRBD1. CDR3 length equals 15 residues. Germline CDR1 reads MNHEY; CDR2 reads SMNVEV (reference sequence). Trimming cost V 8 bases and J 6 bases; bases outside gene matches: 12. The CDR3 is CASLPGDRASDTQYF. CDR3 coding DNA: TGTGCCAGCCTCCCCGGGGACAGGGCATCGGATACGCAGTATTTT.

This clonotype was picked up a small number of times. This chain connects TRBV7-2 to TRBJ1-1, with 7 bases identical to TRBD1. Germline V gene lookup returns CDR1 SGHTA and CDR2 FQGNSA. This CDR3 comprises 15 residues. Losses at the gene ends were 3 bases for V and 2 bases for J; bases not matched to a gene: 6. As DNA, the CDR3 is TGTGCCAGCAGCTTGGGACAGAAGCTTAACACTGAAGCTTTCTTT. This codes for CASSLGQKLNTEAFF.

Ten or more counts support this clonotype. The junction departs from germline at one end; a sequencing error may be responsible. CDR3 protein: CASSRTGSYNEQFF. The DNA of the CDR3 is TGCGCCAGCAGCCGGACAGGGAGCTACAATGAGCAGTTCTTC. The chain uses TRBV6-2 or TRBV6-3 and TRBJ2-1; TRBD1 agrees at 8 bases. The CDR3 is 14 amino acids. Germline CDR1 is MNHEY and CDR2 is SVGEGT.